This T cell receptor (beta chain) came from a study of shared clonotypes between healthy human individuals. Genomic DNA of each subset was evenly split across several immunoSEQ plates. Method: immunoSEQ multiplex PCR; TCRdb's copy keeps in-frame clones and lacks some. The sample has 550,000 to 850,000 clones, under 80% seen once; the top ten hold around 1.6%. Germline values: CDR1 SNHLY, CDR2 FYNNEI. The ends lost 3 bases at V and 4 bases at J; junction bases unmatched: 6. CDR3 length: 14 residues. The origin of this receptor is a woman in her 30s in good health. V is TRBV2 and J is TRBJ2-7, with 7 nucleotides matching TRBD1. The sequenced material came from memory CD4+ T cells sorted from blood. The subset here: CD45RA-negative fraction. The CDR3 DNA is TGTGCCAGCAGTGATGGACAGGATAATTACGAGCAGTACTTC. It translates to CASSDGQDNYEQYF.